This passage covers 10 T cell receptor beta chains from one sample sequenced in a study of T-cell memory formation after mild COVID-19. In TCRdb, the 5' RACE reads were re-called with MiXCR into one record per CDR3 protein. Among some 250,000 distinct CDR3 sequences listed, about a sixth were seen once. The sequenced material came from PBMCs or a T cell subset sorted from them (not recorded which). Source of these receptors: a man aged 18 to 29 who had mild COVID-19 (a few samples of this study predate the infection). Cell type and time point are not known.

This clonotype was picked up many times. V and J are TRBV20-1 and TRBJ2-5; TRBD2 agrees at 8 bases. In germline, CDR1 is DFQATT, CDR2 SNEGSKA (reference sequence). V shed 5 bases and J 3 bases; nucleotides not matched to a gene: 5. The CDR3 has 13 residues. CDR3 sequence: CSAPRGAEETQYF. DNA of the CDR3: TGCAGTGCTCCGCGGGGGGCTGAAGAGACCCAGTACTTC.

V gene TRBV28 combines with J gene TRBJ2-7; D not certain. Deletions cut 6 bases from V and 3 bases from J, with 18 bases between. Germline V gene data show CDR1 as MDHEN and CDR2 as SYDVKM. This CDR3 is 15 amino acids long. CDR3 protein: CASRPLGIGLYEQYV. Written as DNA, the CDR3 is TGTGCCAGCAGGCCCTTGGGGATTGGGCTCTACGAGCAGTACGTC.

The chain is built from TRBV7-8 and TRBJ2-3; possibly TRBD2 for D (6 bases). The CDR3 consists of 17 residues. Trimming took off 4 bases at V and 3 bases at J, with 20 bases between the two ends. Germline CDR1 SGHVS, CDR2 FQNEAQ. The CDR3 is CASSWTGSWGGTDTQYF. In nucleotides, the CDR3 is TGTGCCAGCAGCTGGACCGGGAGCTGGGGCGGGACAGATACGCAGTATTTT.

The V and J genes are TRBV4-3 and TRBJ1-4; unclear D gene. Germline V gives CDR1 LGHNA, CDR2 YSLEER. The CDR3 length is 17 residues. Trimming shortened V by 0 bases and J by 7 bases, and 18 bases separated the two germline ends. CDR3 coding DNA: TGCGCCAGCAGCCAAGATCTTAACCCGGGAATCGGTGAAAAACTGTTTTTT. It codes for CASSQDLNPGIGEKLFF.

The sample holds a few counts of this clonotype. This chain connects TRBV10-3 to TRBJ2-1, with 9 bases fitting TRBD2. The germline V gene has CDR1 ENHRY and CDR2 SYGVKD. The CDR3 consists of 15 residues. With 5 bases clipped from V and 4 bases from J, the junction kept 6 bases outside the gene matches. The CDR3 protein is CAISTAGGIYNEQFF. The CDR3 DNA follows: TGTGCCATCAGTACCGCGGGGGGGATATACAATGAGCAGTTCTTC.

V usage is TRBV4-3 and J usage is TRBJ2-1; no definite D call. Germline loops: CDR1 LGHNA, CDR2 YSLEER. This CDR3 has 13 amino acids. V lost 4 bases, J lost 12 bases, and 16 bases lay in between. CDR3 sequence reads: CASSRSTSGGQFF. In nucleotides, the CDR3 is TGCGCCAGCAGCCGATCAACCTCTGGCGGGCAGTTCTTC.

This clonotype turned up a few times. This chain connects TRBV5-6 to TRBJ2-3; 8 bases line up with TRBD2. The CDR3 has 15 residues. With 4 bases clipped from V and 2 bases from J, the junction kept 6 bases outside the gene matches. In germline, CDR1 is SGHDT, CDR2 YYEEEE. For the CDR3, the DNA is TGTGCCAGCAGCCGGGGGGGCCCGATCACAGATACGCAGTATTTT. Protein product: CASSRGGPITDTQYF.

In this sample, this clonotype turned up a few times. The CDR3 is CASSPRHFRAPYEQYF. The CDR3 region has the DNA TGTGCCAGCAGCCCCCGCCATTTTCGGGCCCCATACGAGCAGTACTTC. The chain links TRBV7-2 to TRBJ2-7; D gene uncertain. Germline V gives CDR1 SGHTA, CDR2 FQGNSA. This CDR3 region has 16 residues. V lost 5 bases and J 4 bases, leaving 21 bases between the germline ends. Using reference TRBV7-2 and TRBJ2-7 for the parts outside the CDR3, the full variable domain is GAGVSQSPSNKVTEKGKDVELRCDPISGHTALYWYRQSLGQGLEFLIYFQGNSAPDKSGLPSDRFSAERTGGSVSTLTIQRTQQEDSAVYLCASSPRHFRAPYEQYFGPGTRLTVT.

The sample holds many counts of this clonotype. V usage is TRBV5-1 and J usage is TRBJ1-2; perhaps TRBD1 as D (5 bases). The CDR3 has 13 amino acids. Germline CDR1 is SGHRS and CDR2 is YFSETQ. The V gene lost 1 base and the J gene lost 5 bases, with 9 bases spanning the gap. The CDR3, as DNA: TGCGCCAGCAGCTTGAAAACAGGATATGGCTACACCTTC. Amino acids: CASSLKTGYGYTF. The variable domain in full, with the rest retrieved from reference TRBV5-1 and TRBJ1-2, is KAGVTQTPRYLIKTRGQQVTLSCSPISGHRSVSWYQQTPGQGLQFLFEYFSETQRNKGNFPGRFSGRQFSNSRSEMNVSTLELGDSALYLCASSLKTGYGYTFGSGTRLTVV.

The chain carries TRBV7-9 and TRBJ2-1; perhaps TRBD1 as D (5 bases). V lost 5 bases and J 10 bases, leaving 12 bases between the germline ends. CDR1 and CDR2 (germline): SEHNR, FQNEAQ (reference sequence). This CDR3 region has 12 residues. CDR3 in DNA: TGTGCCAGCAGCGCAGAAGGGGAAGAGCAGTTCTTC. As protein: CASSAEGEEQFF.